These 13 T cell receptor beta chains share one sample of origin, sequenced in a study of T-cell memory formation after mild COVID-19. Each CDR3 protein gets one entry after TCRdb re-called the 5' RACE reads with MiXCR. The sample holds under 110,000 distinct CDR3 sequences; over 10% are singletons and the top ten take more than 25%. Sequenced sample: PBMCs or a T cell subset sorted from them (not recorded which). Receptor source: an adult woman who had mild COVID-19 (a few samples of this study predate the infection). Cell type and time point are not known.

This clonotype came up a few times. V usage is TRBV20-1 and J usage is TRBJ1-1, with D perhaps matching TRBD1 (6 bases). The V end was cut by 3 bases, the J end by 4 bases, with 15 bases between. The germline V gene encodes CDR1 DFQATT and CDR2 SNEGSKA (reference sequence). This CDR3 spans 14 amino acids. Here the CDR3 reads CSARGGPSVTEAFF. Written as DNA, the CDR3 is TGCAGTGCTAGGGGGGGGCCCTCGGTCACTGAAGCTTTCTTT.

This clonotype has only a few counts. The rearrangement links TRBV7-2 to TRBJ2-7, with a possible D match to TRBD2 (7 bases). Germline V CDR1 and CDR2: SGHTA, FQGNSA. Between the trimmed V and J ends, which lost 1 base and 2 bases, there was a span of 12 bases. This CDR3 spans 15 amino acids. This chain's CDR3 is CASSLGEGGPYEQYF. The CDR3 nucleotides read TGTGCCAGCAGCTTAGGGGAGGGGGGGCCCTACGAGCAGTACTTC.

The chain couples TRBV29-1 to TRBJ1-5; 7 nucleotides match TRBD1. Germline CDR1 SQVTM, CDR2 ANQGSEA. J was trimmed by 5 bases and V by 1 base; bases with no gene match: 2. The CDR3 has 13 amino acids. This chain's CDR3 is CSVEAQGDQPQHF. DNA for the CDR3: TGCAGCGTTGAAGCCCAGGGGGATCAGCCCCAGCATTTT.

This clonotype was found a few times. This sequence joins TRBV27 and TRBJ2-7, with a possible D match to TRBD1 (6 bases). Germline CDR1 is MNHEY and CDR2 is SMNVEV (reference sequence). This CDR3 is built from 17 residues. V was cut by 4 bases and J by 2 bases, with 21 bases left in between. The CDR3 spells CASSWGLPGTPTYEQYF. Written as DNA, the CDR3 is TGTGCCAGCAGTTGGGGGCTCCCCGGGACACCGACCTACGAGCAGTACTTC.

This clonotype was counted many times. CDR3 nucleotides: TGTGCCAGCTTCTCCGGGACTAGCGGCTACAATGAGCAGTTCTTC. This codes for CASFSGTSGYNEQFF. This chain uses TRBV18 with TRBJ2-1; 11 bases fit TRBD2. The CDR3 covers 15 residues. The germline CDR1 and CDR2 sequences are KGHSH and LQKENI. The ends lost 7 bases at V and 3 bases at J; junction bases unmatched: 5.

This chain uses TRBV4-1 with TRBJ2-5; TRBD2 matches at 12 bases. The V gene end was trimmed by 1 base and the J gene end by 4 bases; junction bases not matched to a gene: 4. The germline V gene encodes CDR1 MGHRA and CDR2 YSYEKL. CDR3 length equals 16 residues. CDR3 bases: TGCGCCAGCAGCCAAGTTCTAGCGGGAGGGCGAGAGACCCAGTACTTC. Encoded protein: CASSQVLAGGRETQYF.

This clonotype was seen repeatedly, ten times or more. This rearrangement joins TRBV20-1 to TRBJ2-3, with D perhaps TRBD1 or TRBD2 (5 bases each). CDR3 length: 15 amino acids. The germline CDR1 and CDR2 sequences are DFQATT and SNEGSKA (reference sequence). V was clipped by 3 bases and J by 1 base, with 14 bases between them. The DNA for the CDR3 is TGCAGTGCTAGGGGGCGGCTAGCAGGCACAGATACGCAGTATTTT. The encoded protein is CSARGRLAGTDTQYF.

For this clonotype: A much larger clone differs from this one at a single base, so this may be a read error. The chain recombines TRBV24-1 with TRBJ2-5; D is unclear. V was trimmed by 5 bases and J by 5 bases, leaving 8 bases between them. This CDR3 is built from 12 residues. Looked up from germline, CDR1 is KGHDR and CDR2 is SFDVKD. CDR3 sequence: CATSGSRETQYF. For the CDR3, the DNA is TGTGCCACCAGTGGTTCGCGGGAGACCCAGTACTTC.

This clonotype came up a few times. The chain couples TRBV15 to TRBJ1-4, with 9 bases fitting TRBD1. The germline CDR1 and CDR2 sequences are LNHNV and YYDKDF (reference sequence). The CDR3 loop spans 18 amino acids. V was pared by 1 base and J by 8 bases, with 14 bases of the junction left unmatched. Written as DNA, the CDR3 is TGTGCCACCAGCAGAGTGGCGGGACAGGGACCCCGCGGGGAAAAACTGTTTTTT. It encodes CATSRVAGQGPRGEKLFF.

This clonotype has ten or more counts. This sequence joins TRBV4-1 and TRBJ2-2, with 7 bases identical to TRBD2. J gave up 6 bases and V 2 bases, and 9 bases lay outside the gene matches. This CDR3 comprises 16 residues. CDR1 and CDR2 (germline): MGHRA, YSYEKL. CDR3: CASSQTIGLEAGELFF. Written as DNA, the CDR3 is TGCGCCAGCAGCCAAACGATAGGACTAGAGGCCGGGGAGCTGTTTTTT.

The chain employs TRBV9 and TRBJ2-7; 7 bases match TRBD2. CDR3 size: 13 residues. Germline V gene lookup returns CDR1 SGDLS and CDR2 YYNGEE. V shed 4 bases, J shed 4 bases, and the junction held 5 bases outside the gene matches. Here the CDR3 reads CASSPNGGYEQYF. The CDR3 nucleotides read TGTGCCAGCAGCCCCAACGGGGGGTACGAGCAGTACTTC.

V usage is TRBV7-9 and J usage is TRBJ2-7, with D possibly called TRBD1 or TRBD2 (5 bases each). CDR1 and CDR2 (germline): SEHNR, FQNEAQ (reference sequence). This CDR3 comprises 11 residues. V lost 5 bases and J lost 10, with 12 bases in between. CDR3 coding DNA: TGTGCCAGCAGCAAGGGACGCCAACAGTACTTC. This translates into CASSKGRQQYF.

The rearrangement uses TRBV7-3 and TRBJ1-1; tentative D call: TRBD1 (5 bases). Trimming left V 1 base short and J 4 bases short, with 13 bases between. The CDR3 has 15 amino acids. Germline lookup yields CDR1 SGHTA and CDR2 FQGTGA. CDR3 sequence (DNA): TGTGCCAGCAGCTTAAGCCCCGACAGCCTCACTGAAGCTTTCTTT. It specifies CASSLSPDSLTEAFF. Full variable domain (remainder filled in from reference TRBV7-3 and TRBJ1-1): GAGVSQTPSNKVTEKGKYVELRCDPISGHTALYWYRQSLGQGPEFLIYFQGTGAADDSGLPNDRFFAVRPEGSVSTLKIQRTERGDSAVYLCASSLSPDSLTEAFFGQGTRLTVV.